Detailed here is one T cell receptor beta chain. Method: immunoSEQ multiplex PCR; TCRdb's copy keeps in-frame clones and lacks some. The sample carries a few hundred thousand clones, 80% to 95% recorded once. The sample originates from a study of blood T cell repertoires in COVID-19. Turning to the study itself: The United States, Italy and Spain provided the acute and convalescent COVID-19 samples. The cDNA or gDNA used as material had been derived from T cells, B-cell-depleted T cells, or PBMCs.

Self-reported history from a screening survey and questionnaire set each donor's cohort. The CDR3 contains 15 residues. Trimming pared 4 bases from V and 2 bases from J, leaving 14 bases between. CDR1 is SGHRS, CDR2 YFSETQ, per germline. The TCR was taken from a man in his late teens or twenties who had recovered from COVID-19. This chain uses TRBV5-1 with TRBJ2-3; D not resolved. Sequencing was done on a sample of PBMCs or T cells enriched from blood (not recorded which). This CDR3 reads CASSLGQRPTDTQYF. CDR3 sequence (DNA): TGCGCCAGCAGCCTGGGTCAGCGCCCCACAGATACGCAGTATTTT.